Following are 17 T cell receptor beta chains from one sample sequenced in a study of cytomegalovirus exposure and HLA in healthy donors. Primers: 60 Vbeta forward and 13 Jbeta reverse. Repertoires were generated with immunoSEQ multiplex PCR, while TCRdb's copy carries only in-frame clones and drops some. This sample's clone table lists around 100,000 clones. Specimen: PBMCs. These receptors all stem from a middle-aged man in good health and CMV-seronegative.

CDR3 region: CSVDGLAETTYNEQFF. CDR3 DNA sequence: TGCAGCGTTGACGGACTAGCGGAGACAACGTACAATGAGCAGTTCTTC. The chain joins TRBV29-1 to TRBJ2-1; 10 positions agree with TRBD2. Germline V lookup: CDR1 SQVTM, CDR2 ANQGSEA. The length of the CDR3 is 16 residues. V trimming: 3 bases; J trimming: 4 bases; junction bases outside the gene matches: 9.

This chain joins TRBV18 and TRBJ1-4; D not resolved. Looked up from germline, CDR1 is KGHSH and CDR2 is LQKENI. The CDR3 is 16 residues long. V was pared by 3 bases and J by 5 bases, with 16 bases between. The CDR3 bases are TGTGCCAGCTCACCTAAGTGGGAGGCGGTGAATGAAAAACTGTTTTTT. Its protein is CASSPKWEAVNEKLFF. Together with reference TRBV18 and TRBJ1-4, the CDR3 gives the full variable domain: NAGVMQNPRHLVRRRGQEARLRCSPMKGHSHVYWYRQLPEEGLKFMVYLQKENIIDESGMPKERFSAEFPKEGPSILRIQQVVRGDSAAYFCASSPKWEAVNEKLFFGSGTQLSVL.

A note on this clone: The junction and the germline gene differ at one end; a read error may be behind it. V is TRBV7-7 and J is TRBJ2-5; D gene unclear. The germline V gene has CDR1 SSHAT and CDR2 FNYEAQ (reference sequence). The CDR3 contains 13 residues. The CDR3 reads CASSSTPAETQYF. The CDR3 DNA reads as TGTGCTAGCAGCTCTACCCCCGCGGAGACCCAGTACTTC.

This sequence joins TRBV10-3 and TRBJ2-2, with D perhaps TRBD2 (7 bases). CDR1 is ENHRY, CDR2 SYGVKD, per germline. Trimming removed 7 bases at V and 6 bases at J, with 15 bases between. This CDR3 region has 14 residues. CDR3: CAIKGEGSPGELFF. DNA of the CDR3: TGTGCCATCAAGGGGGAGGGATCGCCCGGGGAGCTGTTTTTT.

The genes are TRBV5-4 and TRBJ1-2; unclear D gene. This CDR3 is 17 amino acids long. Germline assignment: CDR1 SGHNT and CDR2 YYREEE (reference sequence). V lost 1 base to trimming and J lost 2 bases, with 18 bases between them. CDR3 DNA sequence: TGTGCCAGCAGCTTGCGATTCGCCGGTTTGACAAACTATGGCTACACCTTC. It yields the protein CASSLRFAGLTNYGYTF.

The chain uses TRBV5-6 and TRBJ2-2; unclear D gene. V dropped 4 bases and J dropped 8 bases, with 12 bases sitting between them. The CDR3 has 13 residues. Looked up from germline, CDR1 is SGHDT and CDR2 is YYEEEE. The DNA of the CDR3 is TGTGCCAGCAGCCCGCTCGTTGCGGGGGAGCTGTTTTTT. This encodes CASSPLVAGELFF.

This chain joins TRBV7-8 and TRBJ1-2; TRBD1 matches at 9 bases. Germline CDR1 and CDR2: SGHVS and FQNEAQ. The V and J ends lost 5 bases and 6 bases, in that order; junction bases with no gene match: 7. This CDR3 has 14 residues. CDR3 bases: TGTGCCAGCAGCCAAGGGACAGGGTTGGATGGCTACACCTTC. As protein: CASSQGTGLDGYTF.

The CDR3 loop is CASRPTGATDTQYF. The CDR3 nucleotides are TGTGCCAGCAGACCGACAGGGGCCACAGATACGCAGTATTTT. The chain joins TRBV6-5 to TRBJ2-3; TRBD1 matches at 8 bases. The germline gives CDR1 MNHEY, CDR2 SVGAGI. V shed 6 bases, J shed 2 bases, and the junction held 4 bases outside the gene matches. The CDR3 runs 14 residues.

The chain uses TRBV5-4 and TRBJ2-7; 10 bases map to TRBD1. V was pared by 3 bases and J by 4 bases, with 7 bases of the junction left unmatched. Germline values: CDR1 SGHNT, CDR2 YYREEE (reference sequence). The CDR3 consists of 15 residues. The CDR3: CASSSPGQGTYEQYF. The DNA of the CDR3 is TGTGCCAGCAGCTCCCCGGGACAGGGGACGTACGAGCAGTACTTC.

This chain's CDR3 is CAWSIPGLASETQYF. CDR3 in DNA: TGTGCCTGGAGCATCCCCGGACTAGCGTCGGAGACCCAGTACTTC. The V call is TRBV30, the J call TRBJ2-5; 9 bases match TRBD2. The CDR3 length is 15 residues. The germline V gene has CDR1 GTSNPN and CDR2 SVGIG (reference sequence). V lost 3 bases, J lost 5 bases, and 10 bases stayed unmatched.

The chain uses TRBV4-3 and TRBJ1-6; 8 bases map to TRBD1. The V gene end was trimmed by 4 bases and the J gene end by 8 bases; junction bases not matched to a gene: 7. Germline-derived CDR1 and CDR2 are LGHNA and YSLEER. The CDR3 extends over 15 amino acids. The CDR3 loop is CASSPEQGVDSPLHF. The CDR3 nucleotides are TGCGCCAGCAGCCCAGAACAGGGGGTTGATTCACCCCTCCACTTT.

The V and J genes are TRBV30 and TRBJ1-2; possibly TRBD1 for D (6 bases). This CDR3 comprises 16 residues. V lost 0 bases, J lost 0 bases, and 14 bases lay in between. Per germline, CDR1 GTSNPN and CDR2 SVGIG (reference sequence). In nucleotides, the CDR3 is TGTGCCTGGAGTGTAGGGGGGGCCAGAGCTAACTATGGCTACACCTTC. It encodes CAWSVGGARANYGYTF.

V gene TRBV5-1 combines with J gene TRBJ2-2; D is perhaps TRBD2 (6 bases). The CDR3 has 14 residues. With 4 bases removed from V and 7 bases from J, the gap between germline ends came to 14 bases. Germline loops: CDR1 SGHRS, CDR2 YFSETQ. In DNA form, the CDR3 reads TGCGCCAGCAGCCCCGGAGGGTCGAACGGGGAGCTGTTTTTT. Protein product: CASSPGGSNGELFF. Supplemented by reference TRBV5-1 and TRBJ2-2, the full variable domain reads KAGVTQTPRYLIKTRGQQVTLSCSPISGHRSVSWYQQTPGQGLQFLFEYFSETQRNKGNFPGRFSGRQFSNSRSEMNVSTLELGDSALYLCASSPGGSNGELFFGEGSRLTVL.

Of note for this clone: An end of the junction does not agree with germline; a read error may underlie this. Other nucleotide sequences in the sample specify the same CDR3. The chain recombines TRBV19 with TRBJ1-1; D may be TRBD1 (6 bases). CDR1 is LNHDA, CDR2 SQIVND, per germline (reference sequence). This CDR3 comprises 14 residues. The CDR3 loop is CASSNGQQNTEAFF. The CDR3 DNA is TGTGCCAGCAGTAACGGACAGCAAAACACTGAAGCTTTCTTT. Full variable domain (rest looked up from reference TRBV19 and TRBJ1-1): DGGITQSPKYLFRKEGQNVTLSCEQNLNHDAMYWYRQDPGQGLRLIYYSQIVNDFQKGDIAEGYSVSREKKESFPLTVTSAQKNPTAFYLCASSNGQQNTEAFFGQGTRLTVV.

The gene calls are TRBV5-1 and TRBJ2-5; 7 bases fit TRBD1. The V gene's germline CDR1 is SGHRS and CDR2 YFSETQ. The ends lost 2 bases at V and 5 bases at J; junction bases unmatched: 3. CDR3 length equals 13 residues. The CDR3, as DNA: TGCGCCAGCAGCTTTGGACAGGTTGAGACCCAGTACTTC. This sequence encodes CASSFGQVETQYF.

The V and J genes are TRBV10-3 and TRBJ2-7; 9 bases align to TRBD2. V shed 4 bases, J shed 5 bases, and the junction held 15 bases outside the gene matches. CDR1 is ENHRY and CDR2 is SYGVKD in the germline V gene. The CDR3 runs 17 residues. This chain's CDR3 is CAISGGIGGTSLHEQYF. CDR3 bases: TGTGCCATCAGTGGGGGCATTGGGGGGACTAGCTTGCACGAGCAGTACTTC.

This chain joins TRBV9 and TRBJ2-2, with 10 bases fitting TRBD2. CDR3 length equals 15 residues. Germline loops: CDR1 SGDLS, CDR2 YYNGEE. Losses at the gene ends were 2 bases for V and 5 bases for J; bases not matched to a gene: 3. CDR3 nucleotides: TGTGCCAGCAGCGTGGGGACTAGCGAAACCGGGGAGCTGTTTTTT. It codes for CASSVGTSETGELFF. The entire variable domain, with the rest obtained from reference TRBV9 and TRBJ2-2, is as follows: DSGVTQTPKHLITATGQRVTLRCSPRSGDLSVYWYQQSLDQGLQFLIQYYNGEERAKGNILERFSAQQFPDLHSELNLSSLELGDSALYFCASSVGTSETGELFFGEGSRLTVL.